The source of this TCR beta chain is a study of cytomegalovirus exposure and HLA in healthy donors. Study-level points and caveats: An analysis was carried out later, and it reportedly showed fewer N-insertions in an Asian-associated ancestry cluster than the roughly 670-donor mean. The study labeled approximately 150 TCR beta chains cytomegalovirus-associated. An apparent linkage of common viral pathogens to several of the most significant clusters emerged in a later analysis.

A multiplex PCR was run with 60 Vbeta primers and 13 Jbeta primers. The data were produced by immunoSEQ multiplex PCR, yet TCRdb's version contains in-frame clones alone and is incomplete. This sample yields fewer than 250,000 clones, of which about 87% are seen a single time; 1% to 1.5% belongs to the top ten. This clone was counted once. Its antigen is as yet unknown. Trimming stripped 3 bases from V and 0 bases from J, with 13 bases between. This CDR3 contains 16 residues. The germline V gene encodes CDR1 LNHDA and CDR2 SQIVND (reference sequence). Sequencing was done on a sample of PBMCs. The gene calls are TRBV19 and TRBJ2-3; unclear D gene. This clonotype was sampled from a man aged 25 to 40 in good health and CMV-seronegative. DNA for the CDR3: TGTGCCAGTAGTATTGGTGGCAGGATTAGCACAGATACGCAGTATTTT. It codes for CASSIGGRISTDTQYF.